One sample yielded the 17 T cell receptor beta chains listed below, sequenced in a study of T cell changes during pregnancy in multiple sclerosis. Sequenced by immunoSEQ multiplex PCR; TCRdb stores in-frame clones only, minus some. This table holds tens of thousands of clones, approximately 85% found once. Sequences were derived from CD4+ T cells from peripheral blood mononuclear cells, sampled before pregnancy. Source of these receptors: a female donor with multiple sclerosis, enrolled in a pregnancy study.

This chain's CDR3 is CASSLGPSGSGNEQFF. DNA of the CDR3: TGTGCCAGCAGCTTGGGGCCTAGCGGGAGTGGCAATGAGCAGTTCTTC. The V gene is TRBV5-4, the J gene TRBJ2-1, with 10 bases that match TRBD2. The CDR3 contains 16 residues. The trim removed 0 bases at V and 6 bases at J, leaving 6 bases unmatched. Germline-derived CDR1 and CDR2 are SGHNT and YYREEE (reference sequence).

The CDR3 is CASTPGPNYGYTF. In nucleotides, the CDR3 is TGTGCCAGCACCCCAGGGCCCAACTATGGCTACACCTTC. V is TRBV6-6 and J is TRBJ1-2, with D tentatively TRBD1 (5 bases). The CDR3 runs to 13 residues. The ends were cut back, 7 bases at V and 2 bases at J, with 11 bases in the middle. Germline lookup yields CDR1 MNHNY and CDR2 SVGAGI (reference sequence).

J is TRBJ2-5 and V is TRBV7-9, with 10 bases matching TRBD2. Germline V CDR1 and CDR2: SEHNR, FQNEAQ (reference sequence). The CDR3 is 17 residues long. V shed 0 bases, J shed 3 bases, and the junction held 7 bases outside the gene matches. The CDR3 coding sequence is TGTGCCAGCAGCTTAGCGCCTGATACTAGCGGGGAAGAGACCCAGTACTTC. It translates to CASSLAPDTSGEETQYF.

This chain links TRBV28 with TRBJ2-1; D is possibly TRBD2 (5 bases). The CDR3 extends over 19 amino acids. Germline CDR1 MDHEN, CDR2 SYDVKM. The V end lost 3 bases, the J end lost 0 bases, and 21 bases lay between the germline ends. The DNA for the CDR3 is TGTGCCAGCAGTTTTTTTGCCCCCGTGGGAGCCACCTCCTACAATGAGCAGTTCTTC. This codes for CASSFFAPVGATSYNEQFF.

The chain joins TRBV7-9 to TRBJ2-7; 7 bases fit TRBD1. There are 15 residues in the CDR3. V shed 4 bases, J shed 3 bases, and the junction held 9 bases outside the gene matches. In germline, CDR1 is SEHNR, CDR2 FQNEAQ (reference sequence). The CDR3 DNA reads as TGTGCCAGCAGCTCTTCCGACAGGGCATACTACGAGCAGTACTTC. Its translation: CASSSSDRAYYEQYF.

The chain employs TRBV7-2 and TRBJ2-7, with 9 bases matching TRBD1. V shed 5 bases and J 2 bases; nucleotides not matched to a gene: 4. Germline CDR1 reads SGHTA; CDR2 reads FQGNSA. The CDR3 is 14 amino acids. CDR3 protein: CASSPGQGPYEQYF. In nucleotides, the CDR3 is TGTGCCAGCAGCCCTGGACAGGGGCCCTACGAGCAGTACTTC.

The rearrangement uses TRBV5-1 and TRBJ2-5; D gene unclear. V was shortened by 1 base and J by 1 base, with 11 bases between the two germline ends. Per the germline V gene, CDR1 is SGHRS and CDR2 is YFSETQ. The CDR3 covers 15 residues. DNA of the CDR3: TGCGCCAGCAGCTTGCTCAAGACGGGCCAAGAGACCCAGTACTTC. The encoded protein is CASSLLKTGQETQYF.

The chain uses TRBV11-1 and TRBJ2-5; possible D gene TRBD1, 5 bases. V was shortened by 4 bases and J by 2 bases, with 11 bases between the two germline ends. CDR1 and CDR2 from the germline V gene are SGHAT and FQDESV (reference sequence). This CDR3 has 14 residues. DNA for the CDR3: TGTGCCAGCAGCTCACGACAGTCACAAGAGACCCAGTACTTC. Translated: CASSSRQSQETQYF.

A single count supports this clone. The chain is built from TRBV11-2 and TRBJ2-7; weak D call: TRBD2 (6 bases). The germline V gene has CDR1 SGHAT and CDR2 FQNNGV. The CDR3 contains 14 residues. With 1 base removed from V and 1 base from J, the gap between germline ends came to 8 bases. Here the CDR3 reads CASSLASGSYEQYF. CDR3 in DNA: TGTGCCAGCAGCTTAGCAAGCGGGTCCTACGAGCAGTACTTC.

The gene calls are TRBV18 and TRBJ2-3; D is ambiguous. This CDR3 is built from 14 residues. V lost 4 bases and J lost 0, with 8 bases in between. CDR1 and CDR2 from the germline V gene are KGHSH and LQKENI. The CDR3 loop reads CASSLSRSTDTQYF. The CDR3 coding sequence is TGTGCCAGCTCACTATCTAGAAGCACAGATACGCAGTATTTT.

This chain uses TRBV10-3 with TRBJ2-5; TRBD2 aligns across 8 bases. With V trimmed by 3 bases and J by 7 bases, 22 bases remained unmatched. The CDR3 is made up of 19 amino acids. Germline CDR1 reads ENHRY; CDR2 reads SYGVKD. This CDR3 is CAISDGRQGQGGGRGTQYF. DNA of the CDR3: TGTGCCATCAGTGACGGTCGGCAGGGACAAGGCGGGGGGAGGGGGACCCAGTACTTC.

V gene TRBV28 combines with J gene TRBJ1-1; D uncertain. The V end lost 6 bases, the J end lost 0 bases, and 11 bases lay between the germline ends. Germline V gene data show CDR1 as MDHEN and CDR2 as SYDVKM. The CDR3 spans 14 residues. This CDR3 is CASRLSSVNTEAFF. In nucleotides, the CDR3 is TGTGCCAGCAGGCTCTCGTCGGTGAACACTGAAGCTTTCTTT.

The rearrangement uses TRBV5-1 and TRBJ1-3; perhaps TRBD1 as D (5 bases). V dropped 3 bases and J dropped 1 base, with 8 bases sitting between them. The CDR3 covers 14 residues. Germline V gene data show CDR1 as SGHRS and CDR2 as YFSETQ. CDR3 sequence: CASSSQGSGNTIYF. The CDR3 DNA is TGCGCCAGCAGCTCCCAGGGATCTGGAAACACCATATATTTT.

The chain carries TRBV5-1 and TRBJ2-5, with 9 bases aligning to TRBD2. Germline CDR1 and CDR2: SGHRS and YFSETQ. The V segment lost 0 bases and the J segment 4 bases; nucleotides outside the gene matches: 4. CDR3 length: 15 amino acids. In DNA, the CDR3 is TGCGCCAGCAGCTTGGGACTAGCGGTTATAGAGACCCAGTACTTC. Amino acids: CASSLGLAVIETQYF.

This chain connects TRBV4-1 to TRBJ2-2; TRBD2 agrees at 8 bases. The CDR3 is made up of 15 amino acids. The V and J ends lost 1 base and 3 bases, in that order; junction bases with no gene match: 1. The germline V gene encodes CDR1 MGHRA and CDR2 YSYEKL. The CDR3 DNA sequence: TGCGCCAGCAGCCAAGCGGGGGGGGACACCGGGGAGCTGTTTTTT. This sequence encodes CASSQAGGDTGELFF.

This CDR3 is CAWSGRIGETQYF. CDR3 DNA: TGTGCCTGGAGCGGGAGGATTGGAGAGACCCAGTACTTC. The chain uses TRBV30 and TRBJ2-5, with 7 bases fitting TRBD2. The CDR3 sequence is 13 residues long. V lost 3 bases and J lost 4; bases outside the gene matches: 5. Germline V gene lookup returns CDR1 GTSNPN and CDR2 SVGIG (reference sequence).

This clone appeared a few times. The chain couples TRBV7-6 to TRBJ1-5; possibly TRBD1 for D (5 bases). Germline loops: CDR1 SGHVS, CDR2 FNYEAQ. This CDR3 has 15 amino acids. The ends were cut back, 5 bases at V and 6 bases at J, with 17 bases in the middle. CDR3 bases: TGTGCCAGCAGCCCCGGGGCGGGGAAAGGTCAGCCCCAGCATTTT. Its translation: CASSPGAGKGQPQHF.